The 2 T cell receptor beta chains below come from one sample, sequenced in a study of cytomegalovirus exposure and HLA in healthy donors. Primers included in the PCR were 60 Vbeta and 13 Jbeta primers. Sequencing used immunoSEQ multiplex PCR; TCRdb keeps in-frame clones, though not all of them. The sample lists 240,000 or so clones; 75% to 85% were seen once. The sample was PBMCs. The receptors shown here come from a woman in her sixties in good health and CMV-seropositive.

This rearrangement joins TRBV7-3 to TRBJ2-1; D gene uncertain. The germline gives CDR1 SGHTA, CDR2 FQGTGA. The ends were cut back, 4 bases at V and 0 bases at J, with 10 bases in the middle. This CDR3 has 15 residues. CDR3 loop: CASSYIRSSYNEQFF. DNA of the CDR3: TGTGCCAGCAGCTATATAAGGAGCTCCTACAATGAGCAGTTCTTC.

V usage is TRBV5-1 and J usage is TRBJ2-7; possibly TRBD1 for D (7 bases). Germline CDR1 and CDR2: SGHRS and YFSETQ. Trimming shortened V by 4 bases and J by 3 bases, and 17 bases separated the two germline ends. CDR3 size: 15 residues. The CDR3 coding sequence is TGCGCCAGCAGCGCGACAGGGTCGGGGGACTACGAGCAGTACTTC. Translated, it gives CASSATGSGDYEQYF.